This entry describes one TCR beta chain. RNA was extracted with the RNeasy kit, and a quantity of 0.5 to 1 ug was reverse transcribed using random hexamers. Multiplex immunoSEQ PCR targeted 54 Vbeta and 13 Jbeta TCR beta segments. A single record per CDR3 protein comes from TCRdb applying MiXCR to the immunoSEQ multiplex PCR reads. The profile covers around 130,000 distinct CDR3 sequences, with 91% appearing a single time and around 0.22% taken by the ten largest. The CDR3 has 14 residues. The germline V gene encodes CDR1 SQVTM and CDR2 ANQGSEA. V trimming: 0 bases; J trimming: 1 base; junction bases outside the gene matches: 2. The data belong to a study of CD8 T cells in Susac syndrome. CD8+ and CD4+ T cells from blood underwent TCR beta sequencing, which was carried out in a high-throughput format. Negative isolation was used for CD8+ and CD4+ T cells, and FACS enrichment was applied to TEMRA cells.

The source material was CD8+ T cells from PBMCs. The V and J genes are TRBV29-1 and TRBJ2-5; 7 positions match TRBD2. The origin of this receptor is a human donor with multiple sclerosis. The CDR3, as DNA: TGCAGCGTTGAAGATGGGAGGGGCCAAGAGACCCAGTACTTC. Protein: CSVEDGRGQETQYF.